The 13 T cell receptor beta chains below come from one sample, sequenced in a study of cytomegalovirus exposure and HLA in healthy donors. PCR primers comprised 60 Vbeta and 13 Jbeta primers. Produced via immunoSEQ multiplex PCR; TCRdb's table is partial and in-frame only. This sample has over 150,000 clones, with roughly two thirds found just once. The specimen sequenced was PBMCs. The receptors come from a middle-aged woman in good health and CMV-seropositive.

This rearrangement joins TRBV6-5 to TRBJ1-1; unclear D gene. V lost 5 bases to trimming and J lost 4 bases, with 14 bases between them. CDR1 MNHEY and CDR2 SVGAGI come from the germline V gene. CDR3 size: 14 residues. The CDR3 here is CASSPRVRSTEAFF. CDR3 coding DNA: TGTGCCAGCAGTCCCCGCGTGAGAAGCACTGAAGCTTTCTTT.

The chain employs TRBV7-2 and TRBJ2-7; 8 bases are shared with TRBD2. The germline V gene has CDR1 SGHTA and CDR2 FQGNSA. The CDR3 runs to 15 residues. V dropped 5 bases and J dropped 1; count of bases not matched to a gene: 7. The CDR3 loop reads CASSQMGLGSYEQYF. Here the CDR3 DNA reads TGTGCCAGCAGCCAAATGGGACTAGGGTCCTACGAGCAGTACTTC.

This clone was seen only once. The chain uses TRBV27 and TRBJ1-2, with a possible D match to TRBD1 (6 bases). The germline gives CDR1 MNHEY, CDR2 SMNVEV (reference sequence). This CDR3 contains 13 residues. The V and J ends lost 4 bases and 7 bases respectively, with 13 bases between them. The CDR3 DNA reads TGTGCCAGCAGTTCAAACAGGGTTGGTGGCTACACCTTC. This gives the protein CASSSNRVGGYTF.

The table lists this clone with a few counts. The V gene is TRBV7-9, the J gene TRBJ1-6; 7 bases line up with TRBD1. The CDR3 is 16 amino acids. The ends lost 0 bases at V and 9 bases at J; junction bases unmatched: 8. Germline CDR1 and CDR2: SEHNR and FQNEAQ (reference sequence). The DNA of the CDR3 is TGTGCCAGCAGCTTAGCTGGGACAGCGGGAGGTTCACCCCTCCACTTT. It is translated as CASSLAGTAGGSPLHF.

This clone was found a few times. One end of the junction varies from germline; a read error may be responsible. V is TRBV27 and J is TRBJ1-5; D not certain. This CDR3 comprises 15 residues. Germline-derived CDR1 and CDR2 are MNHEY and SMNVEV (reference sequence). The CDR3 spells CASSLGDPSGQPQNF. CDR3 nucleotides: TGTGCCAGCAGTTTAGGCGACCCCAGCGGGCAGCCCCAGAATTTT.

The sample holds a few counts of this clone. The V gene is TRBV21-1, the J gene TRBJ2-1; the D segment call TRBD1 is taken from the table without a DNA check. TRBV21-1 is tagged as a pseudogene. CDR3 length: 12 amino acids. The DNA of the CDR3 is TGTGCCATACGGGCAGGGGACAATGAGCAGTTCTTC. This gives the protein CAIRAGDNEQFF.

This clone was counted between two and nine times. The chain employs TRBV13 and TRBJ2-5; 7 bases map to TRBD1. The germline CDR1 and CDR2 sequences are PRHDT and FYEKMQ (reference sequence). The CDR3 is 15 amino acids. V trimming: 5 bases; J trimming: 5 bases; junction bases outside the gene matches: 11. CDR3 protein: CASSPPGQFGETQYF. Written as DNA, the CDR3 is TGTGCCAGCAGCCCCCCGGGACAGTTCGGTGAGACCCAGTACTTC.

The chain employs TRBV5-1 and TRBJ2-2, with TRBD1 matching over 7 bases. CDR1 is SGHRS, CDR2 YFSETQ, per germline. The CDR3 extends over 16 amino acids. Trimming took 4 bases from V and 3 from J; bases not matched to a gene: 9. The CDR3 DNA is TGCGCCAGCAGCAGATCCGGGACAGCAGACACCGGGGAGCTGTTTTTT. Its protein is CASSRSGTADTGELFF.

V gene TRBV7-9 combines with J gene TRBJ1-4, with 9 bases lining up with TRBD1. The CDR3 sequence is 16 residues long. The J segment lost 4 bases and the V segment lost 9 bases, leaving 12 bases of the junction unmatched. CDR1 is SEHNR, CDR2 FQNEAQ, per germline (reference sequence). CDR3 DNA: TGTGCCAGTACGGGACAGGGCTTCTCAGTTAATGAAAAACTGTTTTTT. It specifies CASTGQGFSVNEKLFF. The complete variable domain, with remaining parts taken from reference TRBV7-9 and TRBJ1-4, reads DTGVSQNPRHKITKRGQNVTFRCDPISEHNRLYWYRQTLGQGPEFLTYFQNEAQLEKSRLLSDRFSAERPKGSFSTLEIQRTEQGDSAMYLCASTGQGFSVNEKLFFGSGTQLSVL.

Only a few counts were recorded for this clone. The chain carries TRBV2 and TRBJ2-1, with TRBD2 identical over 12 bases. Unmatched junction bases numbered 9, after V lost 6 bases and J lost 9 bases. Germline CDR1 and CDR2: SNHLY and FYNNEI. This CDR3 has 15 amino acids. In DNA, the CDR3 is TGTGCCAGCAGAGAGCTAGCGGGGGGGCCCGGTGAGCAGTTCTTC. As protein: CASRELAGGPGEQFF.

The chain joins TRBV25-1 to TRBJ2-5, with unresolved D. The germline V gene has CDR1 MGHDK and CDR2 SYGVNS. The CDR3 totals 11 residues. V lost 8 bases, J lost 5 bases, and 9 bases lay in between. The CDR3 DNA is TGTGCCAGCCGCCGCCAGGAGACCCAGTACTTC. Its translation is CASRRQETQYF.

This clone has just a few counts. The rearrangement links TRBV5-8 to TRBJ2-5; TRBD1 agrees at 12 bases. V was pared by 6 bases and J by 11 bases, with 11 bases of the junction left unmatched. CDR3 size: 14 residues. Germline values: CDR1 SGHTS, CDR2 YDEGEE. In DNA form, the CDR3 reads TGTGCCAGCAATCTGGGACAGGGGGCGAGTGAGCAGTACTTC. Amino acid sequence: CASNLGQGASEQYF.

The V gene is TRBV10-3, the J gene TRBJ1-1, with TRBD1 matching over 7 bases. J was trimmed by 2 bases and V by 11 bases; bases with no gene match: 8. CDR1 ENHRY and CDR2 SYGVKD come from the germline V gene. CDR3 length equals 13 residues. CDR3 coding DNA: TGTGCCCTAACACGGGACAGAAACACTGAAGCTTTCTTT. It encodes CALTRDRNTEAFF.